This TCR beta chain was sequenced during a study of control samples from healthy donors and cancer patients. Sequencing was performed with immunoSEQ multiplex PCR; in TCRdb, only in-frame clones are kept and a portion is missing. The sample holds around 100,000 clones, roughly nine tenths seen once. Per germline, CDR1 SGHTA and CDR2 FQGNSA. Between the trimmed V and J ends, which lost 3 bases and 4 bases, there was a span of 19 bases. The CDR3 sequence is 17 residues long. The sequenced material came from blood. The rearrangement links TRBV7-2 to TRBJ2-1; D call uncertain. This receptor was obtained from a woman between 50 and 59 years old in good health. The CDR3 here is CASSLGLLARFYNEQFF. The CDR3 nucleotides are TGTGCCAGCAGCTTGGGCCTGTTGGCCAGGTTTTACAATGAGCAGTTCTTC.